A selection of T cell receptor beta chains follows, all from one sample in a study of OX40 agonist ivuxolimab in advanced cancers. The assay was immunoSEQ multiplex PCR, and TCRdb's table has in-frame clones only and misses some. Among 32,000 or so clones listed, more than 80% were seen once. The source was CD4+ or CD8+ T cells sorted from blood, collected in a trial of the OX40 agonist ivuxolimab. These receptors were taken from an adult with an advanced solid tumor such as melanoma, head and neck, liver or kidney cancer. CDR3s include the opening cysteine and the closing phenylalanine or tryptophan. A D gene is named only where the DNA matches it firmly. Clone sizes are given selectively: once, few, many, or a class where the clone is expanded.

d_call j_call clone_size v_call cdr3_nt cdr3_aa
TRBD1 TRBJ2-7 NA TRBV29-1 TGCAGCGTGGGGGGACAGGGTGGCCACGAGCAGTACTTC CSVGGQGGHEQYF
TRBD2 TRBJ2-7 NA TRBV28 TGTGCCAGCAGCGTGCTAGCGGGGGACCTTCTAAAGCAGTACTTC CASSVLAGDLLKQYF
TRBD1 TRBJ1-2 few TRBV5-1 TGCGCCAGCAGCTTGGACGGAGGGGGCGCTTATGGCTACACCTTC CASSLDGGGAYGYTF
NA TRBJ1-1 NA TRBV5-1 TGCGCCAGCAGCTTGGGCGGGGGGGCCACTGAAGCTTTCTTT CASSLGGGATEAFF
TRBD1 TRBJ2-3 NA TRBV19 TGTGCCAGTAGTGTAGACAGGGGAAATCAGCCCCAGTATTTT CASSVDRGNQPQYF
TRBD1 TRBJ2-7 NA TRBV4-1 TGCGCCAGCAGCGCCCATGGGACAGGGGTCGACGAGCAGTACTTC CASSAHGTGVDEQYF
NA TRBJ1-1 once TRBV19 TGTGCCAGTAGTATAAGAAGTCAGGCTCACACTGAAGCTTTCTTT CASSIRSQAHTEAFF
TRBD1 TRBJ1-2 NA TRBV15 TGTGCCACCAGCAGAGATGTACAGGGGGCGCGGAACTATGGCTACACCTTC CATSRDVQGARNYGYTF
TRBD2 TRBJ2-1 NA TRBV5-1 TGCGCCAGCACCCTACTAGCGGGAAACTACAATGAGCAGTTCTTC CASTLLAGNYNEQFF
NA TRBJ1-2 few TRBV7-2 TGTGCCAGCAGCTTACAGACGACATCTTTCTATGGCTACACCTTC CASSLQTTSFYGYTF
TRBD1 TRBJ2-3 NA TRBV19 TGTGCCAGTAGTAGAGGACAGGGAGGTACAGATACGCAGTATTTT CASSRGQGGTDTQYF
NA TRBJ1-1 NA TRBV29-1 TGCAGCGTTGAAGTGTCGGGTTCGGGCACTGAAGCTTTCTTT CSVEVSGSGTEAFF
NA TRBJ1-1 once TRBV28 TGTGCCAGCATCGGGGAAACAGTGGGGGTTGACACTGAAGCTTTCTTT CASIGETVGVDTEAFF
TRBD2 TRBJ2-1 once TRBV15 TGTGCCACCAGCCCCCAAGCCCTAGCGGGAGGCTTCGGTGAGCAGTTCTTC CATSPQALAGGFGEQFF
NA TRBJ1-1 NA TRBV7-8 TGTGCCAGCAGCTTCTGGGAGGGTTTGAACACTGAAGCTTTCTTT CASSFWEGLNTEAFF
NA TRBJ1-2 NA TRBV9 TGTGCCAGCAGCGTAGAAGGGGGGGGCCTCGGCTACACCTTC CASSVEGGGLGYTF